This TCR beta chain was recovered during a study of shared clonotypes between healthy human individuals. Profiling relied on immunoSEQ multiplex PCR, and the TCRdb table lists in-frame clones only, not all of them. The data show 850,000 to 1,100,000 clones, with 70% to 80% seen just once and almost 0.9% held by the top ten. CDR3 length: 15 amino acids. Per the germline V gene, CDR1 is SGHRS and CDR2 is YFSETQ. Between the trimmed V and J ends, which lost 1 base and 3 bases, there was a span of 11 bases. V usage is TRBV5-1 and J usage is TRBJ2-1; perhaps D is TRBD1 or TRBD2 (5 bases each). The specimen sequenced was memory CD4+ T cells from PBMCs. Subset described: CD45RA-negative fraction. The sequence derives from a man between 18 and 35 years old in good health. Some clones in this sample may be carry-over from other donors' samples. CDR3 coding DNA: TGCGCCAGCAGCTTGCGGGACGGATTCTACAATGAGCAGTTCTTC. Protein product: CASSLRDGFYNEQFF.